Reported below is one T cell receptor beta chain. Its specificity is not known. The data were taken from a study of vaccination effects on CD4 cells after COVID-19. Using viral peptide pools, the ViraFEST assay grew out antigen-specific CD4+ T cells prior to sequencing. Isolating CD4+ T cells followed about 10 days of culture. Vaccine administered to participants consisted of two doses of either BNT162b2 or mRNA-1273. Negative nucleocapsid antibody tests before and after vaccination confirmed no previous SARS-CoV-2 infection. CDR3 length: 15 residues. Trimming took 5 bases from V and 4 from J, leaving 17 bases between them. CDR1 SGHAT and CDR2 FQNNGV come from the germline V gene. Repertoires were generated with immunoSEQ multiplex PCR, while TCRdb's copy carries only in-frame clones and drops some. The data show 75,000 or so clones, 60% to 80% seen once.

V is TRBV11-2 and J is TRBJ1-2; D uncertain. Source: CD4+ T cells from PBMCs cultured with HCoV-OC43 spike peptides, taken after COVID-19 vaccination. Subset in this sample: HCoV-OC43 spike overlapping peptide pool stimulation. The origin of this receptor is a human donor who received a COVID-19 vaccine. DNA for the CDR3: TGTGCCAGCAGCCCCACTCTGGCGGTCGGCTATGGCTACACCTTC. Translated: CASSPTLAVGYGYTF.